The sequence of this T cell receptor beta chain was determined in a study of CD8 T cells in ankylosing spondylitis. Study-wide results and caveats: Ankylosing spondylitis blood appeared to carry a characteristic TCR beta motif of 7 or 8 highly homologous variants.

Points on this clonotype: Its antigen is currently unknown.

Trimming cost V 5 bases and J 4 bases, with 19 bases left between them. CDR1 is MNHEY, CDR2 SVGEGT, per germline. The CDR3 covers 16 residues. A quantitative 5'-RACE method, one with molecular barcodes, was used to make TCR beta libraries. TCRdb re-analysed the 5' RACE reads in MiXCR, keeping a single row per CDR3 protein. This sample has approximately 250,000 distinct CDR3 sequences, with about 30% found just once. The material sequenced was blood, either unsorted or a sorted T cell fraction (not recorded which). The clonotype was recovered from a male donor with ankylosing spondylitis or in good health (not recorded which). This chain joins TRBV6-2 or TRBV6-3 and TRBJ2-3; TRBD2 is a possible D gene (5 bases). This CDR3 reads CASSSREPAGPDTQYF. The DNA of the CDR3 is TGTGCCAGCAGTAGCCGGGAACCCGCGGGCCCAGATACGCAGTATTTT.